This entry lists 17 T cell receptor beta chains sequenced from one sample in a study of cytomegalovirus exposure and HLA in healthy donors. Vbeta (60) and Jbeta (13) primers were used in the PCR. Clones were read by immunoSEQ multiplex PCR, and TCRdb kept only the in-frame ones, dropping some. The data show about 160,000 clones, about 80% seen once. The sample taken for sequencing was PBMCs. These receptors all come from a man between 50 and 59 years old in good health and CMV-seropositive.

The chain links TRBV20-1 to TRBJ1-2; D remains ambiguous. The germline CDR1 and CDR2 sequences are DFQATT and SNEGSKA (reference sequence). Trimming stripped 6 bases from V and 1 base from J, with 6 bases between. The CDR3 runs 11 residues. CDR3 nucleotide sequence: TGCAGTGCCCCCCATAACTATGGCTACACCTTC. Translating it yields CSAPHNYGYTF.

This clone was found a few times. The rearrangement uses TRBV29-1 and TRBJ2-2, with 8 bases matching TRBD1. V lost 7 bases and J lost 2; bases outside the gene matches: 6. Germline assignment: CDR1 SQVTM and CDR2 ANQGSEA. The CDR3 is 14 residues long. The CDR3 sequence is CSGRQGPNTGELFF. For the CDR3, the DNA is TGCAGCGGACGACAGGGGCCCAACACCGGGGAGCTGTTTTTT.

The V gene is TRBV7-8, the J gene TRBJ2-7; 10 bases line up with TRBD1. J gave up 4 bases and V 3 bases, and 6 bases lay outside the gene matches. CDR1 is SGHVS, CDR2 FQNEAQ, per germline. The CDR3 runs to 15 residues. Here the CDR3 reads CASSLDRGKTYEQYF. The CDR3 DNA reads TGTGCCAGCAGCTTGGACAGGGGGAAAACTTACGAGCAGTACTTC.

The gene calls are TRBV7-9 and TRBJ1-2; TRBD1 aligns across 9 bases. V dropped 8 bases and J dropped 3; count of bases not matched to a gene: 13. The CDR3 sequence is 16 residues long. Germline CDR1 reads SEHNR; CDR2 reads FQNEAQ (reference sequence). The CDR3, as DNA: TGTGCCAGCGCTATCGGGGGACAGGGAGTTGACTATGGCTACACCTTC. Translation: CASAIGGQGVDYGYTF.

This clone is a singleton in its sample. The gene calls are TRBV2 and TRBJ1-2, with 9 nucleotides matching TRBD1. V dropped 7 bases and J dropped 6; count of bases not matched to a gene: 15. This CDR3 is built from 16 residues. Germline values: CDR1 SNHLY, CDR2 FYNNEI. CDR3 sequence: CASTGTSGQGEHGYTF. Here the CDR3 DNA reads TGTGCCAGCACGGGGACCTCGGGACAGGGAGAACATGGCTACACCTTC.

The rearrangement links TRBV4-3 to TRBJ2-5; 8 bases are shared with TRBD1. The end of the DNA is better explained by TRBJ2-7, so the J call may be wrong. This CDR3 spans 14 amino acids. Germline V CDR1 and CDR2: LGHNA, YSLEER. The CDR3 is CASSQGGTGYEQYF. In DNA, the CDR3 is TGCGCCAGCAGCCAAGGGGGGACAGGCTACGAGCAGTACTTC.

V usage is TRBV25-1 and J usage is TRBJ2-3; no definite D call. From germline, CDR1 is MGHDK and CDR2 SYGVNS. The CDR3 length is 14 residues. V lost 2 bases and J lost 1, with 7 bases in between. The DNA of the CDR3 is TGTGCCAGCAGTGAAGTACACGGCACAGATACGCAGTATTTT. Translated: CASSEVHGTDTQYF.

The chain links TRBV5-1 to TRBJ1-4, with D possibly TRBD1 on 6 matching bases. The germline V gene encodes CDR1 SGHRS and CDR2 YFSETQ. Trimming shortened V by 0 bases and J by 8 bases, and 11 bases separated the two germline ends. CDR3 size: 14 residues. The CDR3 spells CASSLAGAREKLFF. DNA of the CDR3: TGCGCCAGCAGCTTGGCAGGGGCTCGCGAAAAACTGTTTTTT. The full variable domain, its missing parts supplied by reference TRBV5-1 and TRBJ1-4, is KAGVTQTPRYLIKTRGQQVTLSCSPISGHRSVSWYQQTPGQGLQFLFEYFSETQRNKGNFPGRFSGRQFSNSRSEMNVSTLELGDSALYLCASSLAGAREKLFFGSGTQLSVL.

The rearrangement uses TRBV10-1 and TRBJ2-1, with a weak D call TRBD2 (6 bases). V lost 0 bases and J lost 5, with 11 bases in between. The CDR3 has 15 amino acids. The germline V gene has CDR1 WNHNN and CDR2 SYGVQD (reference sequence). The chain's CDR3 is CASSESTTSNNEQFF. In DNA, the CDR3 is TGCGCCAGCAGTGAGTCCACGACTAGTAACAATGAGCAGTTCTTC.

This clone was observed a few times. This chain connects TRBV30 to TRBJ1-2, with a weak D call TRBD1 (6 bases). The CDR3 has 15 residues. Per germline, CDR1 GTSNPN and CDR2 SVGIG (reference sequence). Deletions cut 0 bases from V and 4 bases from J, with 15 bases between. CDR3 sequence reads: CAWSVLGGAGYGYTF. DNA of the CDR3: TGTGCCTGGAGTGTACTTGGGGGCGCGGGCTATGGCTACACCTTC.

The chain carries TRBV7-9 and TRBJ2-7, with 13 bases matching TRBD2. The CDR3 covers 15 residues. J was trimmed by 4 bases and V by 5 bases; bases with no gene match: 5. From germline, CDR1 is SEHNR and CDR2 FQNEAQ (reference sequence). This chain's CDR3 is CASSILAGGLYEQYF. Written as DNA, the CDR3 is TGTGCCAGCAGCATACTAGCGGGGGGGCTGTACGAGCAGTACTTC.

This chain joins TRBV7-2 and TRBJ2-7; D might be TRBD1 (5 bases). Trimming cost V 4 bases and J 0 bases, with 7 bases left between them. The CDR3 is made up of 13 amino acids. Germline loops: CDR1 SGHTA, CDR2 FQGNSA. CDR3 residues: CASSSDISYEQYF. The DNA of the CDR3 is TGTGCCAGCAGCTCGGACATCTCCTACGAGCAGTACTTC.

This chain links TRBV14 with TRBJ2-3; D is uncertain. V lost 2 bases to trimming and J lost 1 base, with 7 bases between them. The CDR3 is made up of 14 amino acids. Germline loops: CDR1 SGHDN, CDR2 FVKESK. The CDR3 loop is CASSQFPGTDTQYF. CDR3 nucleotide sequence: TGTGCCAGCAGCCAATTCCCCGGCACAGATACGCAGTATTTT.

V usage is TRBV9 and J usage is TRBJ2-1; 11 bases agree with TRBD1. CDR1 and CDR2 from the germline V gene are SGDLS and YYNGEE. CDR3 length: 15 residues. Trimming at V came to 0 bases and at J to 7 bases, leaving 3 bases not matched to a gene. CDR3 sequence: CASSVEGQGVNEQFF. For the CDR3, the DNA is TGTGCCAGCAGCGTAGAGGGACAGGGGGTGAATGAGCAGTTCTTC.

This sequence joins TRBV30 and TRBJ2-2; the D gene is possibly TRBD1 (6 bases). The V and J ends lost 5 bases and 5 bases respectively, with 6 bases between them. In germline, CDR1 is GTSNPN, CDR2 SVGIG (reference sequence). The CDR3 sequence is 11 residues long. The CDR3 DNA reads TGTGCCTGGGACAGGACCGGGGAGCTGTTTTTT. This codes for CAWDRTGELFF. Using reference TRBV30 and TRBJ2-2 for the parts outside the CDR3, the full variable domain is SQTIHQWPATLVQPVGSPLSLECTVEGTSNPNLYWYRQAAGRGLQLLFYSVGIGQISSEVPQNLSASRPQDRQFILSSKKLLLSDSGFYLCAWDRTGELFFGEGSRLTVL.

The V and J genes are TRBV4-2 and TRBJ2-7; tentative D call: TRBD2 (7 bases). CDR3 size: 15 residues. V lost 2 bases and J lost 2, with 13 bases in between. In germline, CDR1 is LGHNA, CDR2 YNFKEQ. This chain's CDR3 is CASSQSGGSTYEQYF. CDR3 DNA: TGTGCCAGCAGCCAATCGGGGGGCTCAACCTACGAGCAGTACTTC.

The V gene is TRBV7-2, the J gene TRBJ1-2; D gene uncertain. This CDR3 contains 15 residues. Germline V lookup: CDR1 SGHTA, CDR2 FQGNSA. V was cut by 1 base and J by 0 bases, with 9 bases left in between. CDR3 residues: CASSLGGRANYGYTF. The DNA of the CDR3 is TGTGCCAGCAGCTTAGGCGGGAGAGCTAACTATGGCTACACCTTC.